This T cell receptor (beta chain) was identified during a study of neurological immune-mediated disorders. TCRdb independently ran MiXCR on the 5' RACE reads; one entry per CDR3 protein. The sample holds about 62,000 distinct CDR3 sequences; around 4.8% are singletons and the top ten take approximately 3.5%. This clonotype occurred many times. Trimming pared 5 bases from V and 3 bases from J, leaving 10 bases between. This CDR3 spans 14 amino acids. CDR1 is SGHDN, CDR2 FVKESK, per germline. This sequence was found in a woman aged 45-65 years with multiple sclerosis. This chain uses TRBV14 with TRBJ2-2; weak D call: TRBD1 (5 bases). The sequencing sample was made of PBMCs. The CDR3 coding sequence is TGTGCCAGCAGCACCAGGGTATACACCGGGGAGCTGTTTTTT. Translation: CASSTRVYTGELFF.